Detailed here is one T cell receptor (beta chain). The antigen is unknown. The primer mix had 60 Vbeta and 13 Jbeta primers. As handled by the study authors: About 11 million of 70 million to 80 million unique TCR beta chains were shared, per a later count. Some clones are missing from TCRdb's copy, which holds only in-frame ones; the method was immunoSEQ multiplex PCR. The DNA gave D and trimming, while V, J and clone size come from that table. The repertoire includes 150,000 or so clones, roughly 70% of them detected once, and approximately 2.3% sits in the top ten. This CDR3 has 13 residues. The V end was cut by 2 bases, the J end by 7 bases, with 11 bases between. Germline-derived CDR1 and CDR2 are GTSNPN and SVGIG (reference sequence). This sample was taken from a study of cytomegalovirus exposure and HLA in healthy donors. Study background: Approximately 190 million T cells yielded approximately 100 million unique TCR beta sequences, as an earlier analysis found.

Study-wide results and limits: Later on, an analysis tied over 15,000 TCR beta sequences to HLA alleles at 0.05 false discovery rate. Rarity held for most TCR sequences, but there were some public TCRs that occurred in many donors.

This clonotype originated in a man aged 25 to 40 in good health and CMV-seronegative. The chain uses TRBV30 and TRBJ2-2, with a weak D call TRBD1 (5 bases). Sequences were obtained from PBMCs. DNA for the CDR3: TGTGCCTGGAGTCCTCAGGGAAACGGGGAGCTGTTTTTT. This sequence encodes CAWSPQGNGELFF.